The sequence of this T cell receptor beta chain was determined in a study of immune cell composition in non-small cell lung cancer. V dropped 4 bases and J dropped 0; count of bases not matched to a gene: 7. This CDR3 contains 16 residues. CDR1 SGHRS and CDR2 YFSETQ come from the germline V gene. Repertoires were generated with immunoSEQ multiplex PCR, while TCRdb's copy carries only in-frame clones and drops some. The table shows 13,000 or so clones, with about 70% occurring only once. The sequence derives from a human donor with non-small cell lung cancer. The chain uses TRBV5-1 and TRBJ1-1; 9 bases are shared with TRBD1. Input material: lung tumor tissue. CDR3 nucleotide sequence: TGCGCCAGCAGCGTGGGACAGGGACTGATGAACACTGAAGCTTTCTTT. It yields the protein CASSVGQGLMNTEAFF. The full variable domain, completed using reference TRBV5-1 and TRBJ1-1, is KAGVTQTPRYLIKTRGQQVTLSCSPISGHRSVSWYQQTPGQGLQFLFEYFSETQRNKGNFPGRFSGRQFSNSRSEMNVSTLELGDSALYLCASSVGQGLMNTEAFFGQGTRLTVV.